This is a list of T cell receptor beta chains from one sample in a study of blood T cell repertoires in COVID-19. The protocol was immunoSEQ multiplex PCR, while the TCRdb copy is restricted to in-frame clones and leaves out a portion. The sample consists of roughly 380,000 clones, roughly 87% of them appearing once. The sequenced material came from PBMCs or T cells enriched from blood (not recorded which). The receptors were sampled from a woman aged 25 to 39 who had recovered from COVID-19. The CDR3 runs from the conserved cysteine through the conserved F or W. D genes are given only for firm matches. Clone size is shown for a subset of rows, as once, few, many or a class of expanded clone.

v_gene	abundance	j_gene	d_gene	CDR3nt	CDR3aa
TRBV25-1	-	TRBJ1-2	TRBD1	TGTGCCAGCAGTGGAGCACGGACAGGCGAACCCTATGGCTACACCTTC	CASSGARTGEPYGYTF
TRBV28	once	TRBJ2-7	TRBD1	TGTGCCAGCCAACCGGGGACAGCCTACGAGCAGTACTTC	CASQPGTAYEQYF
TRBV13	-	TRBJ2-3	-	TGTGCCAGCAGCACGACTAGGGCAGATACGCAGTATTTT	CASSTTRADTQYF
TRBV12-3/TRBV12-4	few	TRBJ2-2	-	TGTGCCAGCAGTCAGAACACCGGGGAGCTGTTTTTT	CASSQNTGELFF
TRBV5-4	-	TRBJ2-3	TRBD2	TGTGCCAGCAGCTTGCGGGTTCGGGGGGAAACAGATACGCAGTATTTT	CASSLRVRGETDTQYF
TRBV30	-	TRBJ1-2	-	TGTGCCTGGAGTGCAGGTTATGGCTACACCTTC	CAWSAGYGYTF
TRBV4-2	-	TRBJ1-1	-	TGTGCCAGCAGCTTCCACACCGGGGAGGCTGAAGCTTTCTTT	CASSFHTGEAEAFF
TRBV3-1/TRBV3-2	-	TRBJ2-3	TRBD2	TGTGCCAGCAGCCAAGATGGGACTAGCGGGAGGAGCACAGATACGCAGTATTTT	CASSQDGTSGRSTDTQYF
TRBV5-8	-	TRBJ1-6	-	TGTGCCAGCAGCTTGAGGACAGCACATTCACCCCTCCACTTT	CASSLRTAHSPLHF
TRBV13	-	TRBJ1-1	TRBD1	TGTGCCAGCAGCACAGGACAGGGAGGTTATGAGACTGAAGCTTTCTTT	CASSTGQGGYETEAFF
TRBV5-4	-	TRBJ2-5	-	TGTGCCAGCAGCTTGTTACAGATCCAAGAGACCCAGTACTTC	CASSLLQIQETQYF
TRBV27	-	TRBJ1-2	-	TGTGCCAGCAGTCCATCCGGGTGGCAGGGGAGGGGGTCAGCTAACTATGGCTACACCTTC	CASSPSGWQGRGSANYGYTF
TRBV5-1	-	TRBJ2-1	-	TGCGCCAGCAGCTTTCCAGGGTCGGATGAGCAGTTCTTC	CASSFPGSDEQFF
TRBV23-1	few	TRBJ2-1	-	TGCGCCAGCAGTCGTCGGCAGGCCCACGGTAATGAGCAGTTCTTC	CASSRRQAHGNEQFF
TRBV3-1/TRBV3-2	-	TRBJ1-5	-	TGTGCCAGCAGCCAGAGGACAGATCAGCCCCAGCATTTT	CASSQRTDQPQHF
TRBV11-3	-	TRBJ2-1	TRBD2	TGTGCCAGCAGCCTCAACTACGCGGGAGGGCCAAATGAGCAGTTCTTC	CASSLNYAGGPNEQFF
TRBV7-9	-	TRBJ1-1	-	TGTGCCAGCAGCTTAAGGGGCCGGGAGGTAGCTTTCTTT	CASSLRGREVAFF
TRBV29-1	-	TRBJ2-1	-	TGCAGCGTTGAGGGCAGAGCTCCTTACAATGAGCAGTTCTTC	CSVEGRAPYNEQFF
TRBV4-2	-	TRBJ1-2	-	TGTGCCAGCAGCCAAGAAGTCAGGCAGGCCCGGGGCTACACCTTC	CASSQEVRQARGYTF
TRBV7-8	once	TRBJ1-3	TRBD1	TGTGCCAGCAGCCTGACAGGGGGCCCCCCATCTTTT	CASSLTGGPPSF
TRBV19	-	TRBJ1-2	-	TGTGCCAGTAGTATAGCGCGGTTTGATTATGGCTACACCTTC	CASSIARFDYGYTF
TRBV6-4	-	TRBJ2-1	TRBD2	TGTGCCAGCAGTGACTCGAGCGGGAGGGGCTACAATGAGCAGTTCTTC	CASSDSSGRGYNEQFF
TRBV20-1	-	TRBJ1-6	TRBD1	TGCAGTGCTAGTCAGGGGGGTAATTCACCCCTCCACTTT	CSASQGGNSPLHF
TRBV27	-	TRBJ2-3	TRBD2	TGTGCCAGCAGTACTAGCGAGGCAGATACGCAGTATTTT	CASSTSEADTQYF
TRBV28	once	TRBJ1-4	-	TGTGCCAGCAGTTTAGTACAGGAAAATGAAAAACTGTTTTTT	CASSLVQENEKLFF
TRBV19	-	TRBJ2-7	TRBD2	TGTGCCAGTAGTGGGATAGCGGGTCCCCTCTACGAGCAGTACTTC	CASSGIAGPLYEQYF
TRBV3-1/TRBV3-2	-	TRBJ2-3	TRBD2	TGTGCCAGCAGCCAAGGCCTAGCGGGCAGCACAGATACGCAGTATTTT	CASSQGLAGSTDTQYF
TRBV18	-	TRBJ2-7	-	TGTGCCAGCTCTCCTGGGACAAGATCCTACGAGCAGTACTTC	CASSPGTRSYEQYF
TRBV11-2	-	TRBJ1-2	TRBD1	TGTGCCAGCAGCTCGACAGGGACAACTAACTATGGCTACACCTTC	CASSSTGTTNYGYTF
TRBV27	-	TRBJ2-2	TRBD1	TGTGCCAGCACCACCCGGGACAGGGGGCCCGCCGGGGAGCTGTTTTTT	CASTTRDRGPAGELFF
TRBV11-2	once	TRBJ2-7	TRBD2	TGTGCCAGCAGCCCCCGTCTAGCGGCTCACGAGCAGTACTTC	CASSPRLAAHEQYF
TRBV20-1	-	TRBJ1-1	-	TGCAGTGCTAGAGTCGGCAAGGGGGCTTTCTTT	CSARVGKGAFF
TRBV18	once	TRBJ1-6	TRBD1	TGTGCCAGCTCACCCCGGACAGGGTCGGGAAATTCACCCCTCCACTTT	CASSPRTGSGNSPLHF
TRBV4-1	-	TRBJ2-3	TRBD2	TGCGCCAGCAGCCAAGCCCCAGCGGGAGGGCCGGACACAGATACGCAGTATTTT	CASSQAPAGGPDTDTQYF
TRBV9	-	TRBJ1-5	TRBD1	TGTGCCAGCAGCGGCGGACAGGGAACCCAGCCCCAGCATTTT	CASSGGQGTQPQHF
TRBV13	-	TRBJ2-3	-	TGTGCCAGCAGCTTCCGGGCGGGGGATACGCAGTATTTT	CASSFRAGDTQYF
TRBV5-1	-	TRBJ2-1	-	TGCGCCAGCAGCATTGGACAGAACAATGAGCAGTTCTTC	CASSIGQNNEQFF
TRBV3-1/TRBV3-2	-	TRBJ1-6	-	TGTGCCAGCAGCCAGATCCCGGCCCTCCACTTT	CASSQIPALHF
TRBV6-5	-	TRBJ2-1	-	TGTGCCAGCAGTTTGACCCAGGGCCTCGGCTACAATGAGCAGTTCTTC	CASSLTQGLGYNEQFF
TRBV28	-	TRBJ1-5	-	TGTGCCAGCAAACGGGCGGGGATCGGCAATCAGCCCCAGCATTTT	CASKRAGIGNQPQHF
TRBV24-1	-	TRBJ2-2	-	TGTGCCACCAGTGACGGAGGACTGCCGAACACCGGAGAGCTGTTTTTT	CATSDGGLPNTGELFF
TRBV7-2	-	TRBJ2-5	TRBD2	TGTGCCAGCAGCTCCGGGGGGACTAGCGGGATGGTGGGGACCCAGTACTTC	CASSSGGTSGMVGTQYF
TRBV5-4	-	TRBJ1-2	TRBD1	TGTGCCATCGGACAGGGAATTTTCGGCTACACCTTC	CAIGQGIFGYTF
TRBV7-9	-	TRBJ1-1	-	TGTGCCAGCAGCTTAGTAACAAACACTGAAGCTTTCTTT	CASSLVTNTEAFF
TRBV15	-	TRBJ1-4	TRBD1	TGTGCCACCAGCAGGAGTGGACAGGGGATGGGGAAAAAACTGTTTTTT	CATSRSGQGMGKKLFF
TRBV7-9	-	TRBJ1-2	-	TGTGCCAGCAGCGCGCGACAGGCGGATGGCTACACCTTC	CASSARQADGYTF